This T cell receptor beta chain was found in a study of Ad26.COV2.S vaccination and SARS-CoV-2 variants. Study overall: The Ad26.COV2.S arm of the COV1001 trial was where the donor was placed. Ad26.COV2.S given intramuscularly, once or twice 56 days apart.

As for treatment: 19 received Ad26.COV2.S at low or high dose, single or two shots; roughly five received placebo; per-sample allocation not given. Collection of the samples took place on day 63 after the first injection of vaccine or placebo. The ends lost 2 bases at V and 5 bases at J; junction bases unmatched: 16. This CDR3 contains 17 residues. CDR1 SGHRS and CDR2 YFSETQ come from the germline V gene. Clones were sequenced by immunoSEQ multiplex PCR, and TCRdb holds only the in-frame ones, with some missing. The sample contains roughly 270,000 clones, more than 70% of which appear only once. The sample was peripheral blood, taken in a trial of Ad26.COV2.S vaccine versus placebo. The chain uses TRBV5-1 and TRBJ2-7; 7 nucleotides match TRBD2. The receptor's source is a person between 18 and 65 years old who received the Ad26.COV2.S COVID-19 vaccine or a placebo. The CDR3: CASSFGGTGTTTHEQYF. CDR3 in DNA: TGCGCCAGCAGCTTTGGGGGGACCGGGACTACAACCCACGAGCAGTACTTC.